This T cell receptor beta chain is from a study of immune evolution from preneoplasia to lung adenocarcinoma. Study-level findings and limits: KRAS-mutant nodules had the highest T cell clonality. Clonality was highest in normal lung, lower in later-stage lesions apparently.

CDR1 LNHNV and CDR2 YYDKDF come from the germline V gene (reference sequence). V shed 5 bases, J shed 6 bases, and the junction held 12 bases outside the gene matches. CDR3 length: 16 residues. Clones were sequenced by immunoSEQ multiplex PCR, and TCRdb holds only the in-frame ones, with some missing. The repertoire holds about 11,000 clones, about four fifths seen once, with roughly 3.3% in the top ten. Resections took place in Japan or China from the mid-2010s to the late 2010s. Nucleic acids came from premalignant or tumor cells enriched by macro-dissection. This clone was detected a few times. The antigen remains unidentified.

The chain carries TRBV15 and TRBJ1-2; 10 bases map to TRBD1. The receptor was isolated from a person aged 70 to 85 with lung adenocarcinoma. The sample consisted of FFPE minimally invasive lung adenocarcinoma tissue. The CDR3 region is CATSQGGQGLLDGYTF. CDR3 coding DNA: TGTGCCACCAGCCAGGGGGGACAGGGGCTTCTGGATGGCTACACCTTC. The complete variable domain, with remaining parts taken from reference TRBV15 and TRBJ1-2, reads DAMVIQNPRYQVTQFGKPVTLSCSQTLNHNVMYWYQQKSSQAPKLLFHYYDKDFNNEADTPDNFQSRRPNTSFCFLDIRSPGLGDTAMYLCATSQGGQGLLDGYTFGSGTRLTVV.